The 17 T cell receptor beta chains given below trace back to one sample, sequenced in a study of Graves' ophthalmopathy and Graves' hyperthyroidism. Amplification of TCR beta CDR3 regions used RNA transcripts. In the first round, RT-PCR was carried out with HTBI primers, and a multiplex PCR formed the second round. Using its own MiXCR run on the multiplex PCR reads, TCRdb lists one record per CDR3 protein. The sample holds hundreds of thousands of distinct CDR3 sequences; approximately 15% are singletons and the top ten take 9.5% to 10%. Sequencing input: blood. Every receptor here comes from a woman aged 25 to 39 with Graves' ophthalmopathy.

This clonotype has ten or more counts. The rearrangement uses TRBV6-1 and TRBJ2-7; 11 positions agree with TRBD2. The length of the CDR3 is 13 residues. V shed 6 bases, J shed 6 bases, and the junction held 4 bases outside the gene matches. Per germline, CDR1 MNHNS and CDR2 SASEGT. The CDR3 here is CASSSGLAGEQYF. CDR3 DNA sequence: TGTGCCAGCAGCTCTGGACTAGCGGGCGAGCAGTACTTC.

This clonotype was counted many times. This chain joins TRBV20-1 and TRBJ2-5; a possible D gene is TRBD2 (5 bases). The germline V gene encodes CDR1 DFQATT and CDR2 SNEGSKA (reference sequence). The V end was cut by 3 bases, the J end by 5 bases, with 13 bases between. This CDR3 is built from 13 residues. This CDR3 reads CSARISVVETQYF. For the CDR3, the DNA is TGCAGTGCTAGGATTAGCGTCGTGGAGACCCAGTACTTC.

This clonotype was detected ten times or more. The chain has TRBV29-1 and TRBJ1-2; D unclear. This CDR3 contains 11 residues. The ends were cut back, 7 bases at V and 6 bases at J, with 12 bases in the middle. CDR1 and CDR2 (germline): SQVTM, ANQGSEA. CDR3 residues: CSALGRNGYTF. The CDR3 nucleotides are TGCAGCGCTCTAGGACGGAATGGCTACACCTTC.

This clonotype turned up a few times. The CDR3 here is CAWSVWAYSSGGKETQYF. In nucleotides, the CDR3 is TGTGCCTGGAGTGTATGGGCTTACTCTAGCGGGGGAAAAGAGACCCAGTACTTC. The rearrangement uses TRBV30 and TRBJ2-5, with 10 bases lining up with TRBD2. The germline V gene encodes CDR1 GTSNPN and CDR2 SVGIG (reference sequence). Trimming removed 0 bases from V and 3 bases from J; junction bases left unmatched: 13. This CDR3 has 18 amino acids. Using reference TRBV30 and TRBJ2-5 for the parts outside the CDR3, the full variable domain is SQTIHQWPATLVQPVGSPLSLECTVEGTSNPNLYWYRQAAGRGLQLLFYSVGIGQISSEVPQNLSASRPQDRQFILSSKKLLLSDSGFYLCAWSVWAYSSGGKETQYFGPGTRLLVL.

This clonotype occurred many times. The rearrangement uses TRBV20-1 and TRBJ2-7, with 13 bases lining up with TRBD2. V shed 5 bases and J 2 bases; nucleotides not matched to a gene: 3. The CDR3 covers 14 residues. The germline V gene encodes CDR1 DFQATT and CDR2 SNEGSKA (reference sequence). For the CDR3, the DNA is TGCAGTGCTGAGGGACTAGCGGGGACCTACGAGCAGTACTTC. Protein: CSAEGLAGTYEQYF.

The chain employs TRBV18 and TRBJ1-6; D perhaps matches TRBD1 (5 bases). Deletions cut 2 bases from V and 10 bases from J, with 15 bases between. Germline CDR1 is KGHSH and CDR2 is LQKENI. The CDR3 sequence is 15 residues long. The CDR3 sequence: CASSPTRAAESPLHF. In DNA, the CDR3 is TGTGCCAGCTCACCAACCAGGGCAGCGGAATCACCCCTCCACTTT.

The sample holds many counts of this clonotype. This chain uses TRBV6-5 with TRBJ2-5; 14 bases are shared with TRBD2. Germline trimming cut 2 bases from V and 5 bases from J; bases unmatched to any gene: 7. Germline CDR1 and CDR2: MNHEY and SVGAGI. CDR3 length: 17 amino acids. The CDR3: CASSYGRLAGGRETQYF. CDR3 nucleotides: TGTGCCAGCAGTTACGGCCGACTAGCGGGAGGGAGGGAGACCCAGTACTTC.

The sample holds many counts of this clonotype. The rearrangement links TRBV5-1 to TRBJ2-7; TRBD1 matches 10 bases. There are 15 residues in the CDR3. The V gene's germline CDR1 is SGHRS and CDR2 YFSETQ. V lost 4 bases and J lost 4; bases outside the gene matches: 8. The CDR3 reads CASSGPGTGAYEQYF. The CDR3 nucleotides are TGCGCCAGCAGCGGACCCGGGACAGGGGCTTACGAGCAGTACTTC.

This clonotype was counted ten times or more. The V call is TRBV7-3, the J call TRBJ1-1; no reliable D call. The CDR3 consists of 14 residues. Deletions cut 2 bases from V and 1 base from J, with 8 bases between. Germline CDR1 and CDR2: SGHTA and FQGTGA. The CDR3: CASSLGPGNTEAFF. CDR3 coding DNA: TGTGCCAGCAGCTTAGGACCTGGGAACACTGAAGCTTTCTTT.

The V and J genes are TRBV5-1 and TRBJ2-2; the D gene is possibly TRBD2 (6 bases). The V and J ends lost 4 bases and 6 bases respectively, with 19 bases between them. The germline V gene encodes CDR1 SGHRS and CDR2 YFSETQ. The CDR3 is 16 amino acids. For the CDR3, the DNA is TGCGCCAGCAGCCGAGAACCCCAACTAGCCCCCGGGGAGCTGTTTTTT. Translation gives CASSREPQLAPGELFF.

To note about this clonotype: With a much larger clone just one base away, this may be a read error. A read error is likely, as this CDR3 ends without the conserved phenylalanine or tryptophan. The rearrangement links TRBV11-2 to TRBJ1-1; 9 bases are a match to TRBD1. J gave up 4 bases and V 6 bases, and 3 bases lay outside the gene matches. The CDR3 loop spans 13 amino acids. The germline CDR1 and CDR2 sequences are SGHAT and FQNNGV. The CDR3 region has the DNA TGTGCCAGCAGTGGACAGGGGAGCACTGAAGCTTTCCTT. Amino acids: CASSGQGSTEAFL.

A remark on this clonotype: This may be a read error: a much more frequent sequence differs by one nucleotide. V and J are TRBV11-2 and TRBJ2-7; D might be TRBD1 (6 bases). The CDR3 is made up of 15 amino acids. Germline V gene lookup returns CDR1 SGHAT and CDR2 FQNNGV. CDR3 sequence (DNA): TGTGCCAGCAACTTACACCAGGGGACCTACTACGAGCAGTACTTC. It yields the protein CASNLHQGTYYEQYF.

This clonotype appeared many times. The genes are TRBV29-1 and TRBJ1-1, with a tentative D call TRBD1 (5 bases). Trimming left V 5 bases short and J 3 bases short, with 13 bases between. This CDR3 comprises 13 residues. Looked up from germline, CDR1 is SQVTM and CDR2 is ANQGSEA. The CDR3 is CSVLGGPDTEAFF. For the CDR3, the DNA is TGCAGCGTTTTGGGGGGACCTGACACTGAAGCTTTCTTT.

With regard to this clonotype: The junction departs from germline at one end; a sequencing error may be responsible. This CDR3 reads CRAPRRASDNSPLHF. For the CDR3, the DNA is TGCCGTGCCCCCCGGAGGGCGTCCGATAATTCACCCCTCCACTTT. The chain carries TRBV20-1 and TRBJ1-6, with D unresolved. Per germline, CDR1 DFQATT and CDR2 SNEGSKA (reference sequence). This CDR3 region has 15 residues.

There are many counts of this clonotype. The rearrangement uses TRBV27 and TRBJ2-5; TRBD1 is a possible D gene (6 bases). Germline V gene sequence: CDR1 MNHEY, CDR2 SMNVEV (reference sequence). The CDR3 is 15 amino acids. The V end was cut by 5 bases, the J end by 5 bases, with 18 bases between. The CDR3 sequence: CASSPIPGEGETQYF. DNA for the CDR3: TGTGCCAGCAGTCCTATCCCAGGGGAAGGGGAGACCCAGTACTTC.

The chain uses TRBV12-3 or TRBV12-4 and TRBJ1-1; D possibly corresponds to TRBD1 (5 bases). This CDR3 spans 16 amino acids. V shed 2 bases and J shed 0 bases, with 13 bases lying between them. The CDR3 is CASSLLGGGLNTEAFF. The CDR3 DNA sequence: TGTGCCAGCAGTTTATTGGGCGGGGGTCTGAACACTGAAGCTTTCTTT.

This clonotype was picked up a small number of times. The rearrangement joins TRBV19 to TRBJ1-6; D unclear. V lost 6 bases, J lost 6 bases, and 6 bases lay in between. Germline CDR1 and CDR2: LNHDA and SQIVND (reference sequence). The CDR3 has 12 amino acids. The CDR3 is CASRETNSPLHF. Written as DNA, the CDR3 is TGTGCCAGTAGAGAGACTAATTCACCCCTCCACTTT.